This T cell receptor beta chain is drawn from a study of T-cell reconstitution after alpha-beta-depleted transplantation in children. Unique molecular identifiers were used in preparing the TCRbeta library. TCRdb passed the PCR reads through MiXCR, listing each CDR3 protein once. The repertoire includes about 340,000 distinct CDR3 sequences, about 14% of them detected once, and about 3.9% sits in the top ten. V shed 3 bases and J 2 bases; nucleotides not matched to a gene: 13. The CDR3 is 17 residues long. CDR1 is KGHSH and CDR2 is LQKENI in the germline V gene. This sample comprised PBMCs, obtained from the stem cell graft. The clonotype originates from a human donor who donated a stem cell graft to a child with Fanconi anemia. The chain recombines TRBV18 with TRBJ2-7; 7 nucleotides match TRBD2. The CDR3 DNA reads as TGTGCCAGCTCACCCTATACGATGCTAGCGGCAACCTACGAGCAGTACTTC. Protein: CASSPYTMLAATYEQYF. Looking up the rest from reference TRBV18 and TRBJ2-7 gives the full variable domain: NAGVMQNPRHLVRRRGQEARLRCSPMKGHSHVYWYRQLPEEGLKFMVYLQKENIIDESGMPKERFSAEFPKEGPSILRIQQVVRGDSAAYFCASSPYTMLAATYEQYFGPGTRLTVT.